Listed below are T cell receptor beta chains from one sample, sequenced in a study of OX40 agonist ivuxolimab in advanced cancers. Using immunoSEQ multiplex PCR, the repertoire was profiled, and TCRdb retains in-frame clones only, with some absent. The repertoire holds about 30,000 clones, with 80% to 85% as singletons. Sequencing used CD4+ or CD8+ T cells sorted from blood, obtained in a trial of the OX40 agonist ivuxolimab. These TCRs come from an adult with an advanced solid tumor such as melanoma, head and neck, liver or kidney cancer. CDR3s include the opening cysteine and the closing phenylalanine or tryptophan. Each record gives: V gene, J gene, CDR3 protein.

>TRBV7-9|TRBJ1-2
CASSRGGQGRYGYTF
>TRBV15|TRBJ1-5
CATSAGPEGNQPQHF
>TRBV13|TRBJ1-4
CASSPNEGEKLFF
>TRBV27|TRBJ2-2
CASSFERANTGELFF
>TRBV13|TRBJ2-7
CASSTTGDEQYF
>TRBV5-8|TRBJ2-6
CASNKGFNGANVLTF
>TRBV29-1|TRBJ2-1
CSVPIHNEQFF
>TRBV27|TRBJ2-6
CASSTPRVAGANVLTF
>TRBV4-1|TRBJ2-1
CASSQDWPDNEQFF
>TRBV7-9|TRBJ2-3
CASSPRRTDTQYF
>TRBV7-6|TRBJ1-1
CASSLEPEAFF
>TRBV5-4|TRBJ2-7
CASSIGVVTYEQYF
>TRBV4-3|TRBJ1-2
CASSPGTGYYGYTF
>TRBV19|TRBJ1-1
CASSIEPGGDTEAFF
>TRBV6-4|TRBJ1-4
CASSDFDSQIEKLFF
>TRBV7-9|TRBJ2-1
CASFSSGSSYNEQFF
>TRBV7-9|TRBJ2-3
CASSWDSTDTQYF
>TRBV27|TRBJ2-2
CASSTGTGATGELFF
>TRBV4-1|TRBJ1-1
CASSQWTEAFF
>TRBV5-3|TRBJ1-2
CARSPHGTYYGYTF
>TRBV27|TRBJ1-1
CASSLGARGDTEAFF
>TRBV13|TRBJ2-3
CASSFGGRRTDTQYF
>TRBV27|-
CASNSAGPSYNEQFF